The entry below describes one T cell receptor (beta chain). Its specificity is not known. Libraries were prepared by immunoSEQ multiplex PCR; TCRdb keeps only in-frame clonotypes and omits some of them. The sample includes roughly 330,000 clones, roughly 90% of them seen just once. The data were obtained in a study of Ad26.COV2.S vaccination and SARS-CoV-2 variants. On the study more broadly: Participants got Ad26.COV2.S intramuscularly, once or twice 56 days apart.

Treatment here: some 20 received Ad26.COV2.S at low or high dose, single or two shots; roughly five received placebo; per-sample allocation not given. Sampling took place 63 days after the first vaccine or placebo injection. This CDR3 comprises 15 residues. The germline CDR1 and CDR2 sequences are MGHRA and YSYEKL. V gave up 4 bases and J gave up 12 bases; unmatched junction bases: 9. Findings and limits, study-wide: After vaccination, reports described spike-specific CD8+ and CD4+ T cell responses as showing substantial breadth. With respect to non-spike TCR breadth, vaccine and placebo recipients were similar.

Material: peripheral blood, obtained in a trial of Ad26.COV2.S vaccine versus placebo. This clonotype originated in a person aged 18 to 65 who received the Ad26.COV2.S COVID-19 vaccine or a placebo. The V gene is TRBV4-1, the J gene TRBJ2-1; 13 bases are a match to TRBD2. For the CDR3, the DNA is TGCGCCAGCAGCCTGATACTAGCGGGGGGGCCTGGGCAGTTCTTC. Its translation: CASSLILAGGPGQFF.